The clone carrying this T cell receptor beta chain was detected many times. The ends lost 7 bases at V and 2 bases at J; junction bases unmatched: 9. The CDR3 totals 15 residues. From germline, CDR1 is MNHEY and CDR2 SMNVEV (reference sequence). The time point was: healthy volunteer bleed at 6 weeks. Unfractionated whole blood yielded total RNA. The sample originates from a study of human T cells and chemical hapten exposure. One entry per CDR3 protein results from TCRdb running MiXCR on the RACE reads. This sample carries about 34,000 distinct CDR3 sequences, 5.5% of them seen once, and the ten largest clones take roughly 13%.

The chain combines TRBV27 with TRBJ2-3, with TRBD2 matching 7 bases. This clonotype was sampled from a human donor in good health. Some clones in this sample may be carry-over from other donors' samples. The sample taken for sequencing was whole blood. The CDR3 DNA reads as TGTGCCAGCAAACGCCAGACTAGCCCCACAGATACGCAGTATTTT. It specifies CASKRQTSPTDTQYF.